Sequencing of this T cell receptor (beta chain) was carried out in a study of shared clonotypes between healthy human individuals. As defined, naive CD8 cells were CD45RO-negative and positively selected for CCR7, with terminally differentiated effector memory CD45RA+ cells excluded. In replicate PCRs of sorted subsets, around 200 ng DNA, approximately 28,000 T cell genomes, was used. The method was immunoSEQ multiplex PCR; TCRdb's version includes in-frame clones alone and lacks a portion of them. In the table there are millions of clones, approximately 94% of which are singletons. V lost 6 bases and J lost 3, with 15 bases in between. Per germline, CDR1 SNHLY and CDR2 FYNNEI. The CDR3 length is 15 residues. This clone was seen just once.

The V call is TRBV2, the J call TRBJ1-5, with a possible D match to TRBD1 (5 bases). Input material: naive CD8+ T cells sorted from blood. The TCR sequence derives from a man younger than 30 in good health. The CDR3: CASRGDGAVNQPQHF. The CDR3, as DNA: TGTGCCAGCAGAGGGGATGGGGCGGTCAATCAGCCCCAGCATTTT.